The text below deals with one T cell receptor (beta chain). The data stem from a study of T cells after somatic rescue of genetic block. Clones were read by immunoSEQ multiplex PCR, and TCRdb kept only the in-frame ones, dropping some. Of over 10,000 clones detected, roughly 70% appear once; the ten largest clones hold roughly 22%. CDR1 is MNHEY and CDR2 is SVGAGI in the germline V gene. The CDR3 is 13 amino acids. The trim removed 4 bases at V and 3 bases at J, leaving 2 bases unmatched. The source of this sequence is a boy between 10 and 17 years old. The gene calls are TRBV6-5 and TRBJ1-2, with 7 bases identical to TRBD1. The sample comprised peripheral blood mononuclear cells (PBMCs). The CDR3 reads CASSFTGDYGYTF. CDR3 coding DNA: TGTGCCAGCAGTTTTACAGGGGACTATGGCTACACCTTC.